Here is one TCR beta chain with its context. Which antigen it targets is not known. No clone much larger than this one lies a single base away; base qualities are absent. This record comes from a study of prognosis after radiotherapy for stage I lung cancer (dated by TCRdb to about 2021). Regarding the complete study: Between early 2018 and January 2019, some 20 patients with stage I NSCLC were enrolled in Nanjing, China. In 15 or so patients the disease was a newly diagnosed primary stage I lung tumor, whereas 5 or 6 had oligometastatic NSCLC following surgical resection of the primary tumor. Every patient was regarded as medically inoperable, because of comorbidities in over 10 cases and refusal of surgery in roughly seven cases. The cohort was made up of under 15 men and more than five women, with a median age of around 70 years and an age range of 53 to 84 years. Squamous cell carcinoma histology was identified in several patients, and adenocarcinoma histology was identified in more than 10 patients. SBRT was given in 3 to 5 fractions with a biologically effective dose of at least 100 Gy, using image-guided IMRT or VMAT. In every patient, SBRT was given without any concurrent therapy. After SBRT, distant metastases developed in four of the 19 patients at a median of approximately 7 months, while the remaining 15 patients had no significant progression. This study profiled peripheral blood TCR beta repertoires from stage I NSCLC patients before and after stereotactic body radiotherapy and linked the repertoires to distant failure. The study took one blood sample before SBRT and one after SBRT from each of roughly 20 patients and sequenced all 40 or so samples.

The TCR beta CDR3 region was amplified from genomic DNA by two rounds of multiplex PCR. In the first round of PCR, primers specific to each TRBV and TRBJ gene were used, and the primer sequences are filed in Chinese patent CN105087789A. Universal primers were used in the second round of PCR. The Roche High Pure PCR Template Preparation Kit was used to extract genomic DNA from the frozen PBMCs. The libraries underwent paired-end sequencing with 151 bp reads on an Illumina HiSeq 3000. Per the authors' processing: CutAdapt was used to discard raw reads that did not contain the multiplex PCR primer sequences. High-quality paired reads were merged into contigs with PEAR. TRB V, D and J gene segments were assigned to each contig with MiXCR by alignment to reference sequences. To remove sequencing errors, CDR3 sequences were clustered according to base quality and sequence similarity. Diversity was measured as Shannon entropy normalized by the natural log of productive TCR sequence number. Clonality was computed as one minus the ratio of Shannon entropy to the natural log of the number of unique clonotypes. Progression-free survival cut-offs for repertoire metrics were chosen using the Youden index of ROC curves, with analyses run in R 3.5.3. TCRdb reprocessing: public reads trimmed at Q25 with fastp, clones called with MiXCR, in-frame beta chains kept. Each CDR3 protein appears once, grouped with its most common genes and DNA. None of the V and J calls come from the authors' own analysis; TCRdb made them. The sample table contains about 12,000 distinct CDR3 sequences; only one count was recorded for 50% to 65% of them. The ten largest clonotypes hold roughly 19% of the sample.

The germline V end is reduced by 6 bases and the J end by 2 bases; junction bases left unmatched: 5. In the germline V gene, CDR1 corresponds to SGHAT and CDR2 to FQNNGV. From the cysteine through the phenylalanine, the CDR3 covers 15 amino acids. Just CDR3 DNA is preserved here, 45 bases in frame from base 1. A history of other malignancies or of prior chemotherapy or radiotherapy was absent in all patients, and node-negative disease was shown on CT and PET/CT in all patients. About 6.3 milliliters of peripheral venous blood were drawn into EDTA tubes at each of two time points. Ficoll-Paque Plus density-gradient centrifugation was used to isolate PBMCs. Immediately after collection, samples were stored at -80 degrees C until analysis. Results and caveats for the whole study, not just this receptor: A decrease in unique TCR clone counts was observed after SBRT (median roughly 10,000 before versus several thousand after; Wilcoxon paired P=0.011). Tumor specificity of expanded TCR clones was not determined. Differences in TRBV and TRBJ usage frequencies by metastasis status were reportedly observed in two V genes at baseline and in roughly ten V and two J genes after SBRT. No adjustment for multiple comparisons was applied to any of the reported P values. Post-SBRT Shannon entropy and its change from baseline were lower in patients who developed distant metastases; baseline Shannon entropy was not associated with metastases. The small cohort and short follow-up limited the study, so independent validation of the findings is needed.

Sequences were derived from PBMCs, sampled before or after stereotactic body radiation therapy (not recorded which). The chain is assembled from TRBV11-2 and TRBJ2-2; 8 bases in between match TRBD2. The source is a donor over 45 with non-small cell lung cancer. The nucleotides are TGTGCCAGCAGGGCTACTAGCGGTAACACCGGGGAGCTGTTTTTT. It encodes CASRATSGNTGELFF. The variable domain in full, with residues beyond the CDR3 obtained from the reference TRBV11-2 and TRBJ2-2 genes, is EAGVAQSPRYKIIEKRQSVAFWCNPISGHATLYWYQQILGQGPKLLIQFQNNGVVDDSQLPKDRFSAERLKGVDSTLKIQPAKLEDSAVYLCASRATSGNTGELFFGEGSRLTVL.